This T cell receptor beta chain originates from a study of T cell changes during pregnancy in multiple sclerosis. The V gene lost 2 bases and the J gene lost 3 bases, with 14 bases spanning the gap. Per the germline V gene, CDR1 is MDHEN and CDR2 is SYDVKM. This CDR3 has 15 residues. Measured with immunoSEQ multiplex PCR; TCRdb has only the in-frame clones, and not every one. Altogether some 75,000 clones are present, roughly 96% being singletons, with the ten largest covering 1.1%. Sequencing used peripheral blood, obtained in the second trimester of pregnancy. V is TRBV28 and J is TRBJ2-7; D perhaps matches TRBD1 (5 bases). The TCR comes from a female donor with multiple sclerosis, enrolled in a pregnancy study. CDR3 sequence: CASSLPSGPHYEQYF. DNA for the CDR3: TGTGCCAGCAGTTTACCGTCAGGGCCCCACTACGAGCAGTACTTC. The full variable domain, rest sourced from reference TRBV28 and TRBJ2-7, is DVKVTQSSRYLVKRTGEKVFLECVQDMDHENMFWYRQDPGLGLRLIYFSYDVKMKEKGDIPEGYSVSREKKERFSLILESASTNQTSMYLCASSLPSGPHYEQYFGPGTRLTVT.